The 21 T cell receptor beta chains given below trace back to one sample, sequenced in a study of blood T cell repertoires in COVID-19. Only in-frame clones appear in the TCRdb table, and some are missing; sequencing was by immunoSEQ multiplex PCR. In the table there are approximately 300,000 clones, over 85% of which are singletons. The sequenced sample consisted of PBMCs or T cells enriched from blood (not recorded which). The source of these receptors is a man aged 55-75 years who had recovered from COVID-19.

The gene calls are TRBV11-3 and TRBJ1-1; 12 positions agree with TRBD1. The CDR3 is 14 amino acids. Germline V lookup: CDR1 SGHNT, CDR2 YENEEA. J gave up 6 bases and V 4 bases, and 3 bases lay outside the gene matches. CDR3 region: CASSSRDRGPEAFF. DNA of the CDR3: TGTGCCAGCAGCTCCCGGGACAGGGGGCCTGAAGCTTTCTTT.

This rearrangement joins TRBV24-1 to TRBJ2-1, with a weak D call TRBD1 (6 bases). V was trimmed by 4 bases and J by 10 bases, leaving 13 bases between them. CDR1 KGHDR and CDR2 SFDVKD come from the germline V gene. The CDR3 is 13 amino acids. The CDR3 sequence is CATSEHRDGEQFF. The CDR3 region has the DNA TGTGCCACCAGTGAGCACAGGGACGGGGAGCAGTTCTTC.

This clone has only one observation. The gene calls are TRBV5-1 and TRBJ1-4; 8 bases line up with TRBD1. This CDR3 contains 15 residues. The germline CDR1 and CDR2 sequences are SGHRS and YFSETQ. J lost 7 bases, V lost 4 bases, and 9 bases had no gene match. The CDR3 spells CASSVGQAVGEKLFF. The CDR3 DNA sequence: TGCGCCAGCAGCGTGGGACAGGCCGTCGGTGAAAAACTGTTTTTT.

The chain is built from TRBV6-2 or TRBV6-3 and TRBJ1-5; unclear D gene. V lost 4 bases and J lost 0, with 10 bases in between. CDR1 and CDR2 from the germline V gene are MNHEY and SVGEGT. There are 15 residues in the CDR3. Written as DNA, the CDR3 is TGTGCCAGCAGTTTAAGCAATCCTAGCAATCAGCCCCAGCATTTT. Translating it yields CASSLSNPSNQPQHF.

V and J are TRBV19 and TRBJ2-2; TRBD1 might be the D (6 bases). V gave up 4 bases and J gave up 3 bases, with 12 bases separating them. Germline CDR1 reads LNHDA; CDR2 reads SQIVND (reference sequence). This CDR3 is built from 15 residues. The CDR3 coding sequence is TGTGCCAGTAGTAGGGACACTCGGGACACCGGGGAGCTGTTTTTT. Protein product: CASSRDTRDTGELFF.

V and J are TRBV29-1 and TRBJ2-1, with a possible D match to TRBD1 (6 bases). Germline CDR1 SQVTM, CDR2 ANQGSEA. This CDR3 has 13 residues. Deletions cut 4 bases from V and 6 bases from J, with 13 bases between. The CDR3 region is CSVVGGWGNEQFF. CDR3 bases: TGCAGCGTTGTAGGGGGTTGGGGCAATGAGCAGTTCTTC.

J is TRBJ1-2 and V is TRBV14; D may be TRBD1 (6 bases). Trimming cost V 1 base and J 4 bases, with 7 bases left between them. The CDR3 has 13 amino acids. The germline V gene has CDR1 SGHDN and CDR2 FVKESK. CDR3 in DNA: TGTGCCAGCAGCCAAGGGGGGCCCTATGGCTACACCTTC. This gives the protein CASSQGGPYGYTF.

In the case of this clone: One end of the junction does not line up with germline, which may come from a read error. V usage is TRBV7-2 and J usage is TRBJ1-1, with a weak D call TRBD1 (5 bases). The CDR3 covers 15 residues. CDR1 is SGHTA and CDR2 is FQGNSA in the germline V gene. Written as DNA, the CDR3 is TGTGCCAGCAGAGGACATTCGTCCCGAATTGAGTTGGGGATCTTT. It translates to CASRGHSSRIELGIF. The whole variable domain, remainder taken from reference TRBV7-2 and TRBJ1-1, is GAGVSQSPSNKVTEKGKDVELRCDPISGHTALYWYRQSLGQGLEFLIYFQGNSAPDKSGLPSDRFSAERTGGSVSTLTIQRTQQEDSAVYLCASRGHSSRIELGIFGQGTRLTVV.

This chain's CDR3 is CASSVRTGGEGEKLFF. The CDR3 nucleotides read TGTGCCAGCAGCGTTCGGACAGGGGGCGAAGGTGAAAAACTGTTTTTT. The chain recombines TRBV21-1 with TRBJ1-4; TRBD1 was called by the table and not checked on the DNA. TRBV21-1 has pseudogene status. The CDR3 sequence is 16 residues long.

The V gene is TRBV2, the J gene TRBJ1-1; D might be TRBD1 (6 bases). With 1 base removed from V and 1 base from J, the gap between germline ends came to 13 bases. Per the germline V gene, CDR1 is SNHLY and CDR2 is FYNNEI. CDR3 size: 16 residues. The CDR3 sequence is CASSEVWTDRNTEAFF. CDR3 nucleotides: TGTGCCAGCAGTGAAGTCTGGACAGATAGGAACACTGAAGCTTTCTTT. Filled out from reference TRBV2 and TRBJ1-1, the complete variable domain reads EPEVTQTPSHQVTQMGQEVILRCVPISNHLYFYWYRQILGQKVEFLVSFYNNEISEKSEIFDDQFSVERPDGSNFTLKIRSTKLEDSAMYFCASSEVWTDRNTEAFFGQGTRLTVV.

This clone was counted a few times. The rearrangement uses TRBV30 and TRBJ1-5; 8 bases align to TRBD1. Losses at the gene ends were 1 base for V and 6 bases for J; bases not matched to a gene: 2. Germline CDR1 GTSNPN, CDR2 SVGIG (reference sequence). This CDR3 comprises 13 residues. The CDR3 sequence: CAWSEQGAQPQHF. CDR3 sequence (DNA): TGTGCCTGGAGTGAGCAGGGGGCTCAGCCCCAGCATTTT.

The rearrangement joins TRBV15 to TRBJ1-4; the match to TRBD1 covers 8 bases. The germline V gene encodes CDR1 LNHNV and CDR2 YYDKDF (reference sequence). The CDR3 contains 16 residues. The J segment lost 6 bases and the V segment lost 2 bases, leaving 8 bases of the junction unmatched. The CDR3, as DNA: TGTGCCACCAGCAGAACCCAAGGACAGGGAGATGAAAAACTGTTTTTT. Protein product: CATSRTQGQGDEKLFF.

The rearrangement links TRBV27 to TRBJ2-7; D is perhaps TRBD2 (6 bases). The germline V gene has CDR1 MNHEY and CDR2 SMNVEV (reference sequence). Deletions cut 2 bases from V and 0 bases from J, with 17 bases between. The CDR3 has 17 residues. CDR3 in DNA: TGTGCCAGCAGTTTAAGATCGGTCGGGGGTTCCTCCTACGAGCAGTACTTC. It codes for CASSLRSVGGSSYEQYF.

The chain employs TRBV6-5 and TRBJ2-5; D is perhaps TRBD1 (5 bases). Germline V lookup: CDR1 MNHEY, CDR2 SVGAGI. This CDR3 comprises 14 residues. Trimming stripped 2 bases from V and 2 bases from J, with 9 bases between. CDR3 sequence reads: CASSYDRQQETQYF. The CDR3 DNA is TGTGCCAGCAGTTACGACAGACAACAAGAGACCCAGTACTTC.

The genes are TRBV7-9 and TRBJ2-5; 12 bases align to TRBD2. V was pared by 1 base and J by 6 bases, with 0 bases of the junction left unmatched. The CDR3 runs 14 residues. Looked up from germline, CDR1 is SEHNR and CDR2 is FQNEAQ (reference sequence). This chain's CDR3 is CASSLGTSGKTQYF. The CDR3 DNA is TGTGCCAGCAGCTTAGGGACTAGCGGGAAGACCCAGTACTTC.

The chain carries TRBV10-3 and TRBJ2-1; weak D call: TRBD2 (5 bases). The CDR3 covers 15 residues. CDR1 is ENHRY, CDR2 SYGVKD, per germline. Trimming removed 1 base at V and 7 bases at J, with 14 bases between. The CDR3 nucleotides read TGTGCCATCAGTGAGTTGTCTAGCCTTTCTAATGAGCAGTTCTTC. Translation gives CAISELSSLSNEQFF.

The chain joins TRBV5-5 to TRBJ1-5, with TRBD1 matching 7 bases. In germline, CDR1 is SGHKS, CDR2 YYEKEE (reference sequence). The V gene end was trimmed by 3 bases and the J gene end by 0 bases; junction bases not matched to a gene: 0. The CDR3 has 14 residues. CDR3 nucleotides: TGTGCCAGCAGCTGGACAGGTAGCAATCAGCCCCAGCATTTT. Translated, it gives CASSWTGSNQPQHF.

The genes are TRBV9 and TRBJ2-3; D is unclear. The CDR3 is made up of 17 amino acids. V lost 0 bases and J lost 0, with 14 bases in between. Germline V lookup: CDR1 SGDLS, CDR2 YYNGEE. The CDR3 DNA is TGTGCCAGCAGCGTAGGGGCTGGCACTCCAAGCACAGATACGCAGTATTTT. Protein sequence: CASSVGAGTPSTDTQYF.

This clone was detected once. V gene TRBV9 combines with J gene TRBJ2-5; D possibly corresponds to TRBD2 (5 bases). Trimming took off 0 bases at V and 5 bases at J, with 20 bases between the two ends. CDR1 is SGDLS and CDR2 is YYNGEE in the germline V gene. The CDR3 is 17 amino acids. In DNA form, the CDR3 reads TGTGCCAGCAGCGTAGCTCCCCTAGCAACAAAATCGGAGACCCAGTACTTC. Protein sequence: CASSVAPLATKSETQYF.

The rearrangement uses TRBV7-2 and TRBJ2-1, with a possible D match to TRBD2 (5 bases). CDR1 and CDR2 (germline): SGHTA, FQGNSA. Trimming took off 5 bases at V and 6 bases at J, with 14 bases between the two ends. The CDR3 runs to 14 residues. The CDR3 sequence is CASSPQRSSNEQFF. The CDR3 region has the DNA TGTGCCAGCAGCCCCCAGCGGTCAAGCAATGAGCAGTTCTTC.

This clone was counted once. V usage is TRBV7-3 and J usage is TRBJ2-2; D is perhaps TRBD2 (6 bases). The V and J ends lost 5 bases and 1 base respectively, with 17 bases between them. The V gene's germline CDR1 is SGHTA and CDR2 FQGTGA. CDR3 length equals 17 residues. CDR3 protein: CASSNTGGLLNTGELFF. CDR3 coding DNA: TGTGCCAGCAGCAATACCGGGGGACTTCTGAACACCGGGGAGCTGTTTTTT.